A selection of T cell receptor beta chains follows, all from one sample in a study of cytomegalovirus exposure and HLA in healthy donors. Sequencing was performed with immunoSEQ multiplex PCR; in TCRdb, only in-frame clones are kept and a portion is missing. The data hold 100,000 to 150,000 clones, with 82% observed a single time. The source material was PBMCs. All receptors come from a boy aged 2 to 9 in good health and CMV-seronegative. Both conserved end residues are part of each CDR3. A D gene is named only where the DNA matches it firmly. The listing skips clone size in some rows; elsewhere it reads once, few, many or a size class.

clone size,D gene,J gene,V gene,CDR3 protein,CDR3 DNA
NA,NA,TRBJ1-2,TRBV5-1,CASSSDRDYGYTF,TGCGCCAGCAGCTCGGACAGAGACTATGGCTACACCTTC
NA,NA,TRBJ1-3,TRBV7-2,CASSLGGYGNTIYF,TGTGCCAGCAGCTTAGGAGGGTACGGAAACACCATATATTTT
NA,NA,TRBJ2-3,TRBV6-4,CASSDSSVDTQYF,TGTGCCAGCAGTGACTCGTCAGTCGATACGCAGTATTTT
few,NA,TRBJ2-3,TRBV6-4,CASSPSSAVDTQYF,TGTGCCAGCAGCCCCTCCTCAGCGGTAGATACGCAGTATTTT
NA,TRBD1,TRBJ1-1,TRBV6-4,CASSAGTGGNEAFF,TGTGCCAGCAGTGCCGGGACAGGGGGGAATGAAGCTTTCTTT
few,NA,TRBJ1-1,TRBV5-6,CASSLGGGTEAFF,TGTGCCAGCAGCTTGGGGGGGGGCACTGAAGCTTTCTTT
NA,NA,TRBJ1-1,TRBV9,CASSVGVRGPLTTEAFF,TGTGCCAGCAGCGTAGGGGTCAGGGGACCCCTGACGACTGAAGCTTTCTTT
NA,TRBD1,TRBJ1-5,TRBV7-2,CASSYHGQEGRQPQHF,TGTGCCAGCAGCTATCATGGACAGGAGGGGAGACAGCCCCAGCATTTT
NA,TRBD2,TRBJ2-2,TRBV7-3,CASSLAGTNTGELFF,TGTGCCAGCAGCCTAGCGGGAACTAACACCGGGGAGCTGTTTTTT
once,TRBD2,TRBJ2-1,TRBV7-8,CASSLEYSSGRGNEQFF,TGTGCCAGCAGCTTAGAGTACTCGAGCGGGAGAGGTAATGAGCAGTTCTTC
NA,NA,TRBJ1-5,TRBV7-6,CASSLMPEPGYSNQPQHF,TGTGCCAGCAGCTTAATGCCAGAACCAGGCTATAGCAATCAGCCCCAGCATTTT
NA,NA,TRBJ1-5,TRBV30,CAWSEGRDQPQHF,TGTGCCTGGAGTGAAGGGAGGGATCAGCCCCAGCATTTT
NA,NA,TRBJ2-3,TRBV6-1,CASSDRADTQYF,TGTGCCAGCAGTGACAGGGCAGATACGCAGTATTTT
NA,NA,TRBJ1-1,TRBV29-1,CSVGGRLHTEAFF,TGCAGCGTTGGCGGGAGACTTCACACTGAAGCTTTCTTT
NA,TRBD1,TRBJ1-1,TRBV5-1,CASSLGQGARDTEAFF,TGCGCCAGCAGCTTGGGGCAGGGGGCGCGAGACACTGAAGCTTTCTTT
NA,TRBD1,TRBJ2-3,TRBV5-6,CASSYGTGNTDTQYF,TGTGCCAGCAGCTATGGGACAGGAAACACAGATACGCAGTATTTT
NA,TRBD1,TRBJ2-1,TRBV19,CASSTGTGHNEQFF,TGTGCCAGTAGTACCGGGACAGGGCACAATGAGCAGTTCTTC
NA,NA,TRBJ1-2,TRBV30,CAWMALPGYGYTF,TGTGCCTGGATGGCCCTTCCAGGCTATGGCTACACCTTC
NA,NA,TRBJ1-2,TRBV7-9,CASSSLTASLGGYTF,TGTGCCAGCAGCTCTTTGACTGCCTCGCTAGGTGGCTACACCTTC
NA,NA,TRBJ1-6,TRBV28,CASSLLGGSSYNSPLHF,TGTGCCAGCAGTTTATTAGGGGGAAGCTCCTATAATTCACCCCTCCACTTT
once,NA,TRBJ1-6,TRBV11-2,CASSLRQRDSPLHF,TGTGCCAGCAGCTTGAGACAGCGGGATTCACCCCTCCACTTT
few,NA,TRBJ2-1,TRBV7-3,CASSLGGMAGEQFF,TGTGCCAGCAGCTTAGGCGGGATGGCTGGGGAGCAGTTCTTC
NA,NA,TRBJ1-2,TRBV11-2,CASSLIGANYGYTF,TGTGCCAGCAGCTTAATCGGTGCTAACTATGGCTACACCTTC
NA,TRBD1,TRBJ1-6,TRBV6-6,CASSQGSGVSPLHF,TGTGCCAGCTCACAGGGGAGTGGGGTTTCACCCCTCCACTTT
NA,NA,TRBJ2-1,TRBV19,CASSTFTRAIEQFF,TGTGCCAGTAGTACCTTTACTAGGGCGATTGAGCAGTTCTTC
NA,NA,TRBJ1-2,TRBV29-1,CSVEDRAEVYGYTF,TGCAGCGTTGAAGATCGGGCGGAGGTCTATGGCTACACCTTC
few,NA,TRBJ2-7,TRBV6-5,CASRLDSASYEQYF,TGTGCCAGCAGGTTGGACTCCGCCTCCTACGAGCAGTACTTC
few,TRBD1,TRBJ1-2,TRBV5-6,CASSLIGQGIHYGYTF,TGTGCCAGCAGTCTTATCGGACAGGGAATACACTATGGCTACACCTTC
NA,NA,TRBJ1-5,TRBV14,CASSLYDQPQHF,TGTGCCAGCAGCCTCTATGATCAGCCCCAGCATTTT
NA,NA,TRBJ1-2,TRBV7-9,CASRTDSDYGYTF,TGTGCCAGCAGAACTGACTCGGACTATGGCTACACCTTC
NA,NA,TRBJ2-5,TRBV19,CASSILNSNLETQYF,TGTGCCAGTAGTATCCTTAATAGCAACCTTGAGACCCAGTACTTC
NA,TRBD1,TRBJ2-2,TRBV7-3,CASSLGQGSSTGELFF,TGTGCCAGCAGCTTAGGACAGGGTTCGTCCACCGGGGAGCTGTTTTTT
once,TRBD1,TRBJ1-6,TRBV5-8,CASRFDRGNSPLHF,TGTGCCAGCAGATTTGACAGGGGGAATTCACCCCTCCACTTT
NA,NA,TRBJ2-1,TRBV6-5,CASSYLEIGGNEQFF,TGTGCCAGCAGTTACCTCGAAATAGGGGGAAATGAGCAGTTCTTC
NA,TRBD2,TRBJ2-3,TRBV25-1,CASSPSGGGLSTDTQYF,TGTGCCAGCAGTCCTAGCGGGGGTGGCCTTAGCACAGATACGCAGTATTTT
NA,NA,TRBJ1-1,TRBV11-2,CASSPVDTEAFF,TGTGCCAGCAGTCCGGTGGACACTGAAGCTTTCTTT
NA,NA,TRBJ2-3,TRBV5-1,CASTLRRATSTDTQYF,TGCGCCAGCACCCTAAGGAGGGCAACTAGCACAGATACGCAGTATTTT
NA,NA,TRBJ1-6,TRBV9,CASATGYNSPLHF,TGTGCCAGCGCAACAGGGTATAATTCACCCCTCCACTTT
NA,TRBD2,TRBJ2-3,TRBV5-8,CASSLEWSGRSTDTQYF,TGTGCCAGCAGCTTGGAATGGAGCGGGAGGAGCACAGATACGCAGTATTTT
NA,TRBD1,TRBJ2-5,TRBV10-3,CAISVGRGQETQYF,TGTGCCATCAGTGTGGGCAGGGGGCAAGAGACCCAGTACTTC
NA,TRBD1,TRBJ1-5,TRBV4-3,CASSQDRGRGSNQPQHF,TGCGCCAGCAGCCAAGATAGGGGCAGGGGGAGCAATCAGCCCCAGCATTTT
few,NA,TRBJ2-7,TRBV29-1,CSVGGARSSYEQYF,TGCAGCGTTGGGGGAGCCAGGAGCTCCTACGAGCAGTACTTC
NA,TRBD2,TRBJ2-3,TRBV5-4,CASSPGLAEPPPTDTQYF,TGTGCCAGCAGTCCTGGACTAGCGGAACCCCCCCCCACAGATACGCAGTATTTT